These T cell receptor beta chains were read from a single sample in a study of blood T cell repertoires in COVID-19. Sequenced by immunoSEQ multiplex PCR; TCRdb stores in-frame clones only, minus some. The sample has 300,000 to 350,000 clones, around 82% seen once. Sequencing was performed on peripheral blood. These receptors were collected from a young man with active or convalescent COVID-19. Each CDR3 is given with its conserved first and last residue. The listing skips clone size in some rows; elsewhere it reads once, few, many or a size class.

TRBV7-8	-	TRBJ1-6	CASSLRRAGTNSPLHF
TRBV10-3	-	TRBJ2-3	CAISSSGGAADTQYF
TRBV4-3	-	TRBJ2-5	CASSQVGRGGQETQYF
TRBV24-1	-	TRBJ2-2	CATSDTTSGRAKNGELFF
TRBV5-5	once	TRBJ1-2	CASSWDRSNYGYTF
TRBV11-3	-	TRBJ2-2	CASSLVGWGFMNTGELFF
TRBV11-2	-	TRBJ1-3	CASSTPGQGADTIYF
TRBV4-1	-	TRBJ2-1	CASSHGDRESNEQFF
TRBV28	-	TRBJ1-5	CASNLRGSQPQHF
TRBV5-8	-	TRBJ2-7	CASSRGQGGDEQYF
TRBV28	once	TRBJ1-6	CASSPGQGNSPLHF
TRBV10-3	-	TRBJ1-6	CAACESPLHF
TRBV28	-	TRBJ2-7	CASTGTSAYYEQYF
TRBV20-1	-	TRBJ1-5	CSARADQPQHF
TRBV11-3	-	TRBJ2-2	CASSLGADTGELFF
TRBV5-1	few	TRBJ2-2	CASSLEAGGPGGELFF
TRBV27	few	TRBJ1-5	CASSLSSRQPQHF
TRBV28	-	TRBJ2-1	CASSFPPGGNEQFF
TRBV5-1	-	TRBJ2-5	CASSLGTGKETQYF
TRBV7-2	-	TRBJ2-7	CASSSGLAGEDEQYF
TRBV27	-	TRBJ2-1	CASSLGASSYNEQFF
TRBV3-1/TRBV3-2	many	TRBJ2-3	CGVGTSADTQYF
TRBV10-3	-	TRBJ2-7	CATREAHEQYF
TRBV28	-	TRBJ2-7	CASSQSGYEQYF